This TCR beta chain was documented in a study of blood T cell repertoires in COVID-19. This table comes from immunoSEQ multiplex PCR, and its TCRdb copy is limited to in-frame clones, with some not included. In the table there are about 210,000 clones, 80% to 90% of which are singletons. Material for sequencing was PBMCs or T cells enriched from blood (not recorded which). This clonotype was sampled from a man aged 25 to 45 in a cohort exposed to, infected with or recovered from COVID-19 (not recorded which).

The CDR3 region is CASSPWGLKTYEQYF. For the CDR3, the DNA is TGTGCCAGCAGCCCCTGGGGGCTAAAAACTTACGAGCAGTACTTC. The rearrangement joins TRBV3-1 (or the pseudogene TRBV3-2) to TRBJ2-7, with D perhaps matching TRBD1 (6 bases). Germline CDR1 is LGHDT and CDR2 is YNNKEL (reference sequence). The CDR3 consists of 15 residues. With 4 bases removed from V and 4 bases from J, the gap between germline ends came to 17 bases.